These T cell receptor beta chains were read from a single sample in a study of vaccination and CD4 T cells after COVID-19. For these receptors, no antigen is known. TCRdb used MiXCR to reprocess the PCR reads, holding one entry per CDR3 protein. The sample includes about 20,000 distinct CDR3 sequences, around 47% of them seen just once. Sequenced here: CD4+ T cells from blood, cultured in vitro, sampled before SARS-CoV-2 vaccination. Receptors originate from a human donor who had recovered from COVID-19. Both conserved end residues are part of each CDR3. A D gene is named only where the DNA matches it firmly. For some rows the clone size is stated as once, few or many, or as a class when expanded; others skip it.

clone size,D gene,V gene,J gene,CDR3 DNA,CDR3 protein
.,.,TRBV20-1,TRBJ1-2,TGCAGTGCCCCCGGGGACGTCTATGGCTACACCTTC,CSAPGDVYGYTF
.,.,TRBV19,TRBJ2-1,TGTGCCAGCGGGAGCCTGACAGGAAACAATGAGCAGTTCTTC,CASGSLTGNNEQFF
.,TRBD1,TRBV6-1,TRBJ2-5,TGTGCCAGCAGTAATACAGGGGGTCGGGAGACCCAGTACTTC,CASSNTGGRETQYF
few,.,TRBV2,TRBJ2-2,TGTGCCAGCACAGGGACGAACACCGGGGAGCTGTTTTTT,CASTGTNTGELFF
.,TRBD2,TRBV7-2,TRBJ2-6,TGTGCCAGCAGCTTATGGGGCGGGAGGGCCACTGGGGCCAACGTCCTGACTTTC,CASSLWGGRATGANVLTF
.,.,TRBV7-6,TRBJ2-7,TGTGCCAGCAGCGCCAGACGGGACACCGACGAGCAGTACTTC,CASSARRDTDEQYF
once,.,TRBV5-4,TRBJ2-5,TGTGCCAGCAGCGGGATCTCAATCCCCCAAGAGACCCAGTACTTC,CASSGISIPQETQYF
few,TRBD2,TRBV7-6,TRBJ2-3,TGTGCCAGCAGCCCCCTGGCGGGAGGGCCGGGAGATACGCAGTATTTT,CASSPLAGGPGDTQYF
few,TRBD2,TRBV24-1,TRBJ2-1,TGTGCCACCAGTGGAGTGCGGGGGTCGAGCTCCTACAATGAGCAGTTCTTC,CATSGVRGSSSYNEQFF
few,TRBD1,TRBV7-2,TRBJ1-1,TGTGCCAGCAGCTTAGCAGGGACAGGGGGTACCGCTTTCTTT,CASSLAGTGGTAFF
.,.,TRBV7-2,TRBJ1-1,TGTGCCAGCAGCTTAGCTCCGGGGAACACTGAAGCTTTCTTT,CASSLAPGNTEAFF
.,.,TRBV4-1,TRBJ2-7,TGCGCCAGCAGCCAAGTCGTTTCCCGCTCCTACGAGCAGTACTTC,CASSQVVSRSYEQYF
.,.,TRBV2,TRBJ1-6,TGTGCCAGCAGTACCGGGACACCTAATAATTCACCCCTCCACTTT,CASSTGTPNNSPLHF
once,.,TRBV10-3,TRBJ1-2,TGTGCCATCAGTGAGTCGGATCGGGGTAACTATGGCTACACCTTC,CAISESDRGNYGYTF
.,TRBD2,TRBV12-3/TRBV12-4,TRBJ2-7,TGTGCCAGCAGTGAAACGGGAAGCGGGAGGAAGGGAGAGCAGTACTTC,CASSETGSGRKGEQYF
.,.,TRBV7-2,TRBJ2-3,TGTGCCAGCAGCCCCCCCGGAAGAGATACGCAGTATTTT,CASSPPGRDTQYF
few,TRBD2,TRBV6-2/TRBV6-3,TRBJ2-7,TGTGCCAGCAGTTCCTTCCTTAGCGGGAGGGTAGAGGAGCAGTACTTC,CASSSFLSGRVEEQYF
.,TRBD1,TRBV7-2,TRBJ1-6,TGTGCCAGCACCTTAACAGGGGATAATTCACCCCTCCACTTT,CASTLTGDNSPLHF
.,.,TRBV29-1,TRBJ1-1,TGCAGCGTCGGGAGGGGCTTGAACACTGAAGCTTTCTTT,CSVGRGLNTEAFF
.,.,TRBV14,TRBJ1-2,TGTGCCAGCAGCCCAGGGGCCCGGGGCTCGGGCTACACCTTC,CASSPGARGSGYTF
few,TRBD2,TRBV7-9,TRBJ2-5,TGTGCCAGCAGCTACGGACTAGCGGAGATCCAAGAGACCCAGTACTTC,CASSYGLAEIQETQYF
few,TRBD2,TRBV20-1,TRBJ2-3,TGCAGTGCTAGAGAAGCGGGAGGGAGCACAGATACGCAGTATTTT,CSAREAGGSTDTQYF
.,.,TRBV5-4,TRBJ2-7,TGTGCCAGCAGCTCGGACAGAACCTACGAGCAGTACTTC,CASSSDRTYEQYF
.,.,TRBV6-1,TRBJ2-7,TGTGCCAGCAGTGAAAACCCGGGCTTTATACCTGCGGCCTCCTACGAGCAGTACTTC,CASSENPGFIPAASYEQYF
.,TRBD1,TRBV4-1,TRBJ2-2,TGCGCCAGCAGCCAACAGCAGGGGGCAAACACCGGGGAGCTGTTTTTT,CASSQQQGANTGELFF
.,TRBD2,TRBV20-1,TRBJ2-7,TGCAGTGCCGCCTCGGGCGGGGGCTCCTACGAGCAGTACTTC,CSAASGGGSYEQYF
.,TRBD2,TRBV7-2,TRBJ2-1,TGTGCCAGCAGTCCGGGACTAGCGGGAGCGGGTTCCTACAATGAGCAGTTCTTC,CASSPGLAGAGSYNEQFF
once,TRBD2,TRBV5-6,TRBJ2-1,TGTGCCAGCAGCTTGATGGCGGGGGGATACTACAATGAGCAGTTCTTC,CASSLMAGGYYNEQFF
.,TRBD1,TRBV19,TRBJ2-7,TGTGCCAGTAGGGGGACAGGGAAGGGTTACGAGCAGTACTTC,CASRGTGKGYEQYF
few,.,TRBV6-2/TRBV6-3,TRBJ2-5,TGTGCCAGCAGTACTCGGGGCTATAGGGGAGAGACCCAGTACTTC,CASSTRGYRGETQYF
.,TRBD2,TRBV20-1,TRBJ2-7,TGCAGTGCGGGGGGGAGGGCCGGATACGAGCAGTACTTC,CSAGGRAGYEQYF
.,.,TRBV6-4,TRBJ2-1,TGTGCCAGCAGTGCCCGGGAGAAAGATGAGCAGTTCTTC,CASSAREKDEQFF
.,.,TRBV6-1,TRBJ1-3,TGTGCCAGCAGTGACACAGGGTACGGAAACACCATATATTTT,CASSDTGYGNTIYF
.,.,TRBV20-1,TRBJ2-3,TGCAGTGCTGTAAGAACCGGGAACACAGATACGCAGTATTTT,CSAVRTGNTDTQYF
.,.,TRBV6-1,TRBJ2-7,TGTGCCAGCAGTGCCAGGGGGGACGAGCAGTACTTC,CASSARGDEQYF
.,TRBD2,TRBV20-1,TRBJ2-4,TGCAGTGCTAGAGAAGGGCGGGGGGCAGCCAAAAACATTCAGTACTTC,CSAREGRGAAKNIQYF
.,.,TRBV7-2,TRBJ1-2,TGTGCCAGCAGCTTAGATACGGGGAGAGCTTTTAGATCTGGCTACACCTTC,CASSLDTGRAFRSGYTF
few,TRBD1,TRBV11-3,TRBJ1-6,TGTGCCAGCAGCACGAGGACAGGGAGTTCCGCACCCCTCCACTTT,CASSTRTGSSAPLHF
.,.,TRBV6-2/TRBV6-3,TRBJ1-1,TGTGCCAGCAGTTACTTTCGGGTCTGGACTGAAGCTTTCTTT,CASSYFRVWTEAFF
.,.,TRBV5-1,TRBJ2-2,TGCGCCAGCAGCGACGGACTCAACACCGGGGAGCTGTTTTTT,CASSDGLNTGELFF
few,.,TRBV7-3,TRBJ1-1,TGTGCCAGCAGCCTTAGGACTGACACTGAAGCTTTCTTT,CASSLRTDTEAFF